A single sample is the source of the 25 T cell receptor beta chains below, sequenced in a study of T cell changes during pregnancy in multiple sclerosis. Using immunoSEQ multiplex PCR, the repertoire was profiled, and TCRdb retains in-frame clones only, with some absent. The data show 85,000 to 130,000 clones, with approximately 92% seen just once and more than 0.95% held by the top ten. The source was peripheral blood, collected in the second trimester of pregnancy. The receptors were gathered from a female donor with multiple sclerosis, enrolled in a pregnancy study.

The chain carries TRBV7-2 and TRBJ2-3; 9 bases agree with TRBD2. This CDR3 spans 16 amino acids. The V gene end was trimmed by 1 base and the J gene end by 2 bases; junction bases not matched to a gene: 4. Germline CDR1 SGHTA, CDR2 FQGNSA. The CDR3 here is CASSLVRGGLTDTQYF. CDR3 DNA sequence: TGTGCCAGCAGCTTAGTGCGGGGGGGCCTCACAGATACGCAGTATTTT.

V is TRBV27 and J is TRBJ2-3, with 10 bases identical to TRBD2. CDR1 and CDR2 from the germline V gene are MNHEY and SMNVEV (reference sequence). There are 16 residues in the CDR3. J was trimmed by 8 bases and V by 5 bases; bases with no gene match: 13. DNA of the CDR3: TGTGCCAGCAGTCCAAGCTCCGGGACTAGCGTGGGTACGCAGTATTTT. Translating gives CASSPSSGTSVGTQYF.

This clone has more than one count but fewer than ten. The V and J genes are TRBV5-8 and TRBJ1-1; the D gene is possibly TRBD1 (5 bases). The CDR3 covers 13 residues. V shed 0 bases and J shed 11 bases, with 14 bases lying between them. The V gene's germline CDR1 is SGHTS and CDR2 YDEGEE. The CDR3 is CASSLGWRDLAFF. CDR3 bases: TGTGCCAGCAGCTTGGGTTGGCGGGACCTCGCTTTCTTT.

This chain links TRBV7-9 with TRBJ1-6, with 8 bases aligning to TRBD1. The CDR3 covers 13 residues. Germline V gives CDR1 SEHNR, CDR2 FQNEAQ (reference sequence). The V and J ends lost 3 bases and 11 bases, in that order; junction bases with no gene match: 3. The CDR3 DNA reads as TGTGCCAGCAGCTTCACAGGGGGGGCACCCCTCCACTTT. It is translated as CASSFTGGAPLHF.

The chain recombines TRBV7-8 with TRBJ2-1; a weak D match, TRBD2 (5 bases). The ends were cut back, 5 bases at V and 6 bases at J, with 11 bases in the middle. Germline loops: CDR1 SGHVS, CDR2 FQNEAQ. The CDR3 runs 13 residues. In DNA, the CDR3 is TGTGCCAGCAGCCTACGGACTCGCAATGAGCAGTTCTTC. As protein: CASSLRTRNEQFF.

The J gene is TRBJ1-5, the V gene TRBV2; 8 bases are shared with TRBD1. Germline V CDR1 and CDR2: SNHLY, FYNNEI. This CDR3 has 15 residues. V lost 6 bases and J lost 2; bases outside the gene matches: 6. Here the CDR3 DNA reads TGTGCCAGCAGGGGTGAGGACAGGGGCAATCAGCCCCAGCATTTT. Translated, it gives CASRGEDRGNQPQHF.

J is TRBJ2-3 and V is TRBV29-1, with 9 nucleotides matching TRBD2. Germline V gives CDR1 SQVTM, CDR2 ANQGSEA. With V trimmed by 5 bases and J by 5 bases, 5 bases remained unmatched. CDR3 length: 13 residues. DNA for the CDR3: TGCAGCGTTCAGGAAGCGGGAGGAGATACGCAGTATTTT. Translated, it gives CSVQEAGGDTQYF.

The chain uses TRBV10-3 and TRBJ2-7, with 8 bases fitting TRBD1. The CDR3 has 12 amino acids. Germline trimming cut 11 bases from V and 6 bases from J; bases unmatched to any gene: 9. The germline V gene encodes CDR1 ENHRY and CDR2 SYGVKD. The CDR3 bases are TGTGCCTTAGGACAGGGAGACTCCGAGCAGTACTTC. Protein product: CALGQGDSEQYF.

V and J are TRBV6-1 and TRBJ2-3, with D perhaps matching TRBD2 (6 bases). V lost 0 bases and J 4 bases, leaving 17 bases between the germline ends. This CDR3 is built from 17 residues. From germline, CDR1 is MNHNS and CDR2 SASEGT. This chain's CDR3 is CASSEASAGPDSDTQYF. The CDR3, as DNA: TGTGCCAGCAGTGAAGCATCGGCGGGGCCTGACTCAGATACGCAGTATTTT.

The rearrangement joins TRBV6-6 to TRBJ2-3; D gene ambiguous. CDR3 length: 13 amino acids. The germline V gene has CDR1 MNHNY and CDR2 SVGAGI (reference sequence). V was pared by 2 bases and J by 6 bases, with 9 bases between. The CDR3 nucleotides are TGTGCCAGCAGTTACCATAGCCAGGATACGCAGTATTTT. Residues: CASSYHSQDTQYF.

V and J are TRBV5-6 and TRBJ2-1; 8 bases fit TRBD2. In germline, CDR1 is SGHDT, CDR2 YYEEEE. Germline trimming cut 2 bases from V and 0 bases from J; bases unmatched to any gene: 10. The CDR3 totals 18 residues. For the CDR3, the DNA is TGTGCCAGCAGCTTAGCGGGACTAGTTAGGAGCTCCTACAATGAGCAGTTCTTC. It specifies CASSLAGLVRSSYNEQFF.

The chain employs TRBV27 and TRBJ1-6; D unclear. From germline, CDR1 is MNHEY and CDR2 SMNVEV (reference sequence). V was clipped by 3 bases and J by 6 bases, with 9 bases between them. This CDR3 spans 14 amino acids. Here the CDR3 DNA reads TGTGCCAGCAGTTTGGTACAAACTAATTCACCCCTCCACTTT. Translating it yields CASSLVQTNSPLHF.

The V and J genes are TRBV19 and TRBJ1-2; unclear D gene. The germline gives CDR1 LNHDA, CDR2 SQIVND (reference sequence). This CDR3 spans 13 amino acids. V lost 5 bases to trimming and J lost 5 bases, with 12 bases between them. CDR3 protein: CASSWELLYGYTF. As DNA, the CDR3 is TGTGCCAGTAGTTGGGAGTTGTTGTATGGCTACACCTTC.

The V call is TRBV6-4, the J call TRBJ2-3; 9 bases align to TRBD2. Germline CDR1 MRHNA, CDR2 SNTAGT. The CDR3 contains 15 residues. The ends lost 4 bases at V and 2 bases at J; junction bases unmatched: 4. As DNA, the CDR3 is TGTGCCAGCAGTGCCCTAGCGGGGTCCACAGATACGCAGTATTTT. This codes for CASSALAGSTDTQYF.

This chain connects TRBV11-2 to TRBJ1-5; D remains ambiguous. Looked up from germline, CDR1 is SGHAT and CDR2 is FQNNGV. V was shortened by 2 bases and J by 7 bases, with 9 bases between the two germline ends. The CDR3 runs 13 residues. CDR3 DNA: TGTGCCAGCAGCTTATCGGAGGGACAGCCCCAGCATTTT. Protein product: CASSLSEGQPQHF.

The chain carries TRBV27 and TRBJ2-5; 13 bases align to TRBD2. Per germline, CDR1 MNHEY and CDR2 SMNVEV (reference sequence). J was trimmed by 1 base and V by 6 bases; bases with no gene match: 8. This CDR3 spans 17 amino acids. CDR3 nucleotide sequence: TGTGCCAGCAGCTCGACTAGCGGGGGGTCCCTCCAAGAGACCCAGTACTTC. Its protein is CASSSTSGGSLQETQYF.

This chain joins TRBV14 and TRBJ1-1; possibly TRBD1 for D (5 bases). Germline-derived CDR1 and CDR2 are SGHDN and FVKESK. The CDR3 totals 15 residues. With 2 bases removed from V and 3 bases from J, the gap between germline ends came to 13 bases. The CDR3 nucleotides are TGTGCCAGCAGCCAACCAGGGATCTTTTACACTGAAGCTTTCTTT. This gives the protein CASSQPGIFYTEAFF. The variable domain in full, with the rest retrieved from reference TRBV14 and TRBJ1-1, is EAGVTQFPSHSVIEKGQTVTLRCDPISGHDNLYWYRRVMGKEIKFLLHFVKESKQDESGMPNNRFLAERTGGTYSTLKVQPAELEDSGVYFCASSQPGIFYTEAFFGQGTRLTVV.

This chain links TRBV6-1 with TRBJ1-1, with 7 bases identical to TRBD1. The CDR3 consists of 15 residues. Germline trimming cut 1 base from V and 5 bases from J; bases unmatched to any gene: 7. Germline CDR1 MNHNS, CDR2 SASEGT. CDR3 DNA sequence: TGTGCCAGCAGTGAAGAATTGGGGACAGCGACTGAAGCTTTCTTT. It is translated as CASSEELGTATEAFF.

This chain connects TRBV6-5 to TRBJ1-1; D perhaps matches TRBD1 (5 bases). CDR1 and CDR2 from the germline V gene are MNHEY and SVGAGI. This CDR3 has 15 amino acids. V lost 1 base and J lost 0, with 9 bases in between. In DNA, the CDR3 is TGTGCCAGCAGTTACTTTGGGGCCCTGAACACTGAAGCTTTCTTT. Translating gives CASSYFGALNTEAFF.

The rearrangement uses TRBV27 and TRBJ2-5; TRBD2 agrees at 11 bases. The CDR3 runs to 19 residues. With 2 bases clipped from V and 2 bases from J, the junction kept 13 bases outside the gene matches. CDR1 MNHEY and CDR2 SMNVEV come from the germline V gene (reference sequence). The CDR3 DNA sequence: TGTGCCAGCAGTTTAACCGGGACTAGCGGAAGGGGCCATCAAGAGACCCAGTACTTC. This encodes CASSLTGTSGRGHQETQYF.

This rearrangement joins TRBV9 to TRBJ2-1; TRBD2 matches at 10 bases. Germline CDR1 SGDLS, CDR2 YYNGEE. V lost 0 bases, J lost 6 bases, and 3 bases stayed unmatched. The CDR3 is 15 amino acids. CDR3 sequence: CASSVGSGGANEQFF. In nucleotides, the CDR3 is TGTGCCAGCAGCGTAGGAAGCGGGGGGGCCAATGAGCAGTTCTTC.

The rearrangement links TRBV4-1 to TRBJ2-1; TRBD2 agrees at 12 bases. CDR3 length: 17 amino acids. Germline V gene lookup returns CDR1 MGHRA and CDR2 YSYEKL. The V gene end was trimmed by 3 bases and the J gene end by 0 bases; junction bases not matched to a gene: 3. The DNA of the CDR3 is TGCGCCAGCAGCCAGGGGACTAGCGGGCTCTCCTACAATGAGCAGTTCTTC. As protein: CASSQGTSGLSYNEQFF.

The chain couples TRBV9 to TRBJ2-2; the match to TRBD1 covers 9 bases. The CDR3 is made up of 17 amino acids. After removal of 5 bases from V and 0 bases from J, the junction contained 8 bases not matched to a gene. CDR1 is SGDLS, CDR2 YYNGEE, per germline. CDR3: CASRAGTGKSNTGELFF. In nucleotides, the CDR3 is TGTGCCAGCAGGGCCGGGACAGGGAAATCGAACACCGGGGAGCTGTTTTTT.

The chain is built from TRBV2 and TRBJ2-1; possibly TRBD2 for D (6 bases). The CDR3 spans 16 residues. Germline V lookup: CDR1 SNHLY, CDR2 FYNNEI. Trimming took off 7 bases at V and 0 bases at J, with 16 bases between the two ends. The CDR3 region is CASTTFGGSSYNEQFF. CDR3 bases: TGTGCCAGCACGACTTTTGGAGGGAGCTCCTACAATGAGCAGTTCTTC. Together with reference TRBV2 and TRBJ2-1, the CDR3 gives the full variable domain: EPEVTQTPSHQVTQMGQEVILRCVPISNHLYFYWYRQILGQKVEFLVSFYNNEISEKSEIFDDQFSVERPDGSNFTLKIRSTKLEDSAMYFCASTTFGGSSYNEQFFGPGTRLTVL.

The V call is TRBV19, the J call TRBJ2-2; D is possibly TRBD2 (5 bases). The germline V gene has CDR1 LNHDA and CDR2 SQIVND (reference sequence). The CDR3 loop spans 13 amino acids. The V end lost 7 bases, the J end lost 6 bases, and 12 bases lay between the germline ends. This chain's CDR3 is CASINPGSGELFF. CDR3 nucleotides: TGTGCCAGTATAAATCCGGGATCCGGGGAGCTGTTTTTT.